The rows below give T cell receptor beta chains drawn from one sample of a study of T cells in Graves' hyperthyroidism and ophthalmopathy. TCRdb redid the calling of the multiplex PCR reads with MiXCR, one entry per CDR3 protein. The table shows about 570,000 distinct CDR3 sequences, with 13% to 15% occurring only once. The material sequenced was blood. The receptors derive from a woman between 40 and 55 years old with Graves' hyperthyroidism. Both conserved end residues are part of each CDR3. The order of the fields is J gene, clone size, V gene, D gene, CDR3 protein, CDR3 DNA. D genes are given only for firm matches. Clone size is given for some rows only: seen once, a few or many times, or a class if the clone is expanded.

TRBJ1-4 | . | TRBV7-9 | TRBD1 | CASSLGGTGGEKLFF | TGTGCCAGCAGCTTAGGAGGGACAGGGGGAGAAAAACTGTTTTTT
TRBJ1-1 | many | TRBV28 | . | CASRRGLNTEAFF | TGTGCCAGCAGACGGGGACTAAACACTGAAGCTTTCTTT
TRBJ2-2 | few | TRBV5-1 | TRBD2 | CASSLGLAGGHTGELFF | TGCGCCAGCAGCTTAGGGCTAGCGGGAGGACACACCGGGGAGCTGTTTTTT
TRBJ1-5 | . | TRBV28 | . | CASSLFTVQPQHF | TGTGCCAGCAGTTTATTCACCGTTCAGCCCCAGCATTTT
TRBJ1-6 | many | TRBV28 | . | CASSREGNSYNSPLHF | TGTGCCAGCAGTCGGGAGGGGAACTCCTATAATTCACCCCTCCACTTT
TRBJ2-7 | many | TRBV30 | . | CAWSAGSEQYF | TGTGCCTGGAGTGCAGGGAGCGAGCAGTACTTC
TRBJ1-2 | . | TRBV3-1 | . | CASSLPEGRGYTF | TGTGCCAGCAGCCTCCCGGAAGGGCGCGGCTACACCTTC
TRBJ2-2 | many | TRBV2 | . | CASRSGLSTGELFF | TGTGCCAGCAGGTCAGGGCTGAGCACCGGGGAGCTGTTTTTT
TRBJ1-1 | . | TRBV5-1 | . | CASSLEASNTEAFF | TGCGCCAGCAGCTTGGAAGCGAGTAACACTGAAGCTTTCTTT
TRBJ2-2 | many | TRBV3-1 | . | CASSQTGELFF | TGTGCCAGCAGCCAAACCGGGGAGCTGTTTTTT
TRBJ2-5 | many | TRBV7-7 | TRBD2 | CASSLGALGRDETQYF | TGTGCTAGCAGCTTAGGAGCTTTAGGGAGGGACGAGACCCAGTACTTC